The present TCR beta chain was sequenced within a study of blood T cell repertoires in COVID-19. This CDR3 spans 12 amino acids. Germline trimming cut 5 bases from V and 9 bases from J; bases unmatched to any gene: 3. Germline V CDR1 and CDR2: GTSNPN, SVGIG (reference sequence). TCRdb's copy holds only in-frame clones and misses some; the assay was immunoSEQ multiplex PCR. This table has hundreds of thousands of clones, roughly 85% appearing once. The sample was peripheral blood. The rearrangement uses TRBV30 and TRBJ1-5, with TRBD1 matching over 11 bases. This receptor was taken from a man in his forties with acute or convalescent COVID-19. The chain's CDR3 is CAWEGQGGPQHF. The CDR3 coding sequence is TGTGCCTGGGAGGGACAGGGGGGGCCCCAGCATTTT.